A selection of T cell receptor beta chains follows, all from one sample in a study of ipilimumab plus nivolumab after autologous stem cell transplantation. TCRdb's table, derived via immunoSEQ multiplex PCR, lists solely in-frame clones and lacks some. This table has some 9,800 clones, around 84% appearing once. This material consisted of PBMCs, taken in a trial of ipilimumab plus nivolumab as post-transplant consolidation. Source of these receptors: a male donor with diffuse large B-cell lymphoma. CDR3s include the opening cysteine and the closing phenylalanine or tryptophan. The order of the fields is D gene, V gene, clone size, J gene, CDR3 protein, CDR3 DNA. A D gene is named only where the DNA matches it firmly. Not every row has a clone size; where given, it reads once, few, many or a size class.

d_call: .
v_call: TRBV2
clone_size: .
j_call: TRBJ2-3
cdr3_aa: CASSEAGGDTDTQYF
cdr3_nt: TGTGCCAGCAGTGAAGCAGGGGGAGACACAGATACGCAGTATTTT

d_call: .
v_call: TRBV2
clone_size: .
j_call: TRBJ1-1
cdr3_aa: CASSERPANTEAFF
cdr3_nt: TGTGCCAGCAGTGAACGTCCAGCCAACACTGAAGCTTTCTTT

d_call: TRBD1
v_call: TRBV2
clone_size: once
j_call: TRBJ2-7
cdr3_aa: CASSEPGQGMKNSYEQYF
cdr3_nt: TGTGCCAGCAGTGAACCGGGACAGGGCATGAAAAACTCCTACGAGCAGTACTTC

d_call: .
v_call: TRBV7-3
clone_size: .
j_call: TRBJ2-2
cdr3_aa: CASSLRTGELFF
cdr3_nt: TGTGCCAGCAGCTTAAGAACCGGGGAGCTGTTTTTT

d_call: TRBD2
v_call: TRBV11-2
clone_size: .
j_call: TRBJ2-7
cdr3_aa: CASSLDRGGGHTQYF
cdr3_nt: TGTGCCAGCAGCTTAGACCGTGGCGGGGGGCATACGCAGTACTTC

d_call: .
v_call: TRBV27
clone_size: .
j_call: TRBJ1-1
cdr3_aa: CASSLDRSGANTEAFF
cdr3_nt: TGTGCCAGCAGTTTGGATCGGTCAGGGGCGAACACTGAAGCTTTCTTT

d_call: .
v_call: TRBV27
clone_size: .
j_call: TRBJ2-7
cdr3_aa: CASRQSPQGDYEQYF
cdr3_nt: TGTGCCAGCAGACAGTCCCCACAGGGTGACTACGAGCAGTACTTC

d_call: .
v_call: TRBV4-1
clone_size: .
j_call: TRBJ1-6
cdr3_aa: CASSQEVGGSSYNSPLHF
cdr3_nt: TGCGCCAGCAGCCAAGAAGTGGGCGGAAGCTCCTATAATTCACCCCTCCACTTT

d_call: .
v_call: TRBV11-1
clone_size: once
j_call: TRBJ1-1
cdr3_aa: CASSFLNTEAFF
cdr3_nt: TGTGCCAGCAGCTTTTTGAACACTGAAGCTTTCTTT

d_call: .
v_call: TRBV28
clone_size: few
j_call: TRBJ1-6
cdr3_aa: CASSPPGGVGSPLHF
cdr3_nt: TGTGCCAGCAGTCCCCCGGGTGGGGTCGGTTCACCCCTCCACTTT

d_call: .
v_call: TRBV7-6
clone_size: .
j_call: TRBJ2-7
cdr3_aa: CASSALVDEQYF
cdr3_nt: TGTGCCAGCAGCGCGCTAGTAGACGAGCAGTACTTC

d_call: .
v_call: TRBV6-1
clone_size: .
j_call: TRBJ2-7
cdr3_aa: CASSIQGIGIYEQYF
cdr3_nt: TGTGCCAGCAGTATACAGGGTATAGGGATATACGAGCAGTACTTC

d_call: .
v_call: TRBV7-2
clone_size: .
j_call: TRBJ1-2
cdr3_aa: CASSFRDRSMGYTF
cdr3_nt: TGTGCCAGCAGCTTCCGGGACCGGAGTATGGGCTACACCTTC

d_call: .
v_call: TRBV7-9
clone_size: .
j_call: TRBJ1-2
cdr3_aa: CASSLDEGGYTF
cdr3_nt: TGTGCCAGCAGCCTCGACGAGGGTGGCTACACCTTC

d_call: .
v_call: TRBV2
clone_size: .
j_call: TRBJ1-6
cdr3_aa: CASSERVGSPLHF
cdr3_nt: TGTGCCAGCAGTGAAAGGGTGGGTTCACCCCTCCACTTT

d_call: .
v_call: TRBV13
clone_size: few
j_call: TRBJ2-7
cdr3_aa: CASSLGLAGWEQYF
cdr3_nt: TGTGCCAGCAGCTTAGGTCTTGCAGGGTGGGAGCAGTACTTC

d_call: TRBD1
v_call: TRBV30
clone_size: .
j_call: TRBJ2-7
cdr3_aa: CAWSVQGSSYEQYF
cdr3_nt: TGTGCCTGGAGTGTACAGGGGAGCTCCTACGAGCAGTACTTC

d_call: .
v_call: TRBV19
clone_size: .
j_call: TRBJ1-5
cdr3_aa: CASTPGTSSNQPQHF
cdr3_nt: TGTGCCAGTACCCCGGGTACGTCAAGCAATCAGCCCCAGCATTTT

d_call: TRBD1
v_call: TRBV19
clone_size: .
j_call: TRBJ1-1
cdr3_aa: CASIKTGQGKGAEAFF
cdr3_nt: TGTGCCAGTATCAAGACGGGACAGGGTAAGGGAGCTGAAGCTTTCTTT

d_call: TRBD1
v_call: TRBV5-1
clone_size: .
j_call: TRBJ1-2
cdr3_aa: CASSLGDRDGGYTF
cdr3_nt: TGCGCCAGCAGCTTGGGGGACAGGGATGGTGGCTACACCTTC

d_call: .
v_call: TRBV5-4
clone_size: .
j_call: TRBJ1-3
cdr3_aa: CASSLGGAGTGNTIYF
cdr3_nt: TGTGCCAGCAGCTTGGGAGGGGCAGGGACTGGAAACACCATATATTTT

d_call: .
v_call: TRBV7-8
clone_size: .
j_call: TRBJ1-1
cdr3_aa: CASSFYRDTGPSNLNTEAFF
cdr3_nt: TGTGCCAGCAGCTTTTATAGGGATACAGGGCCCAGTAATCTGAACACTGAAGCTTTCTTT

d_call: .
v_call: TRBV19
clone_size: .
j_call: TRBJ1-5
cdr3_aa: CASSTHLGAPDSNQPQHF
cdr3_nt: TGTGCCAGTAGTACCCATCTTGGGGCACCCGATAGCAATCAGCCCCAGCATTTT

d_call: .
v_call: TRBV7-8
clone_size: .
j_call: TRBJ2-7
cdr3_aa: CASSSSSGPHYEQYF
cdr3_nt: TGTGCCAGCAGCTCCAGTTCCGGCCCCCACTACGAGCAGTACTTC

d_call: TRBD1
v_call: TRBV4-1
clone_size: .
j_call: TRBJ2-7
cdr3_aa: CASSRIRDSSYEQYF
cdr3_nt: TGCGCCAGCAGCCGGATCCGGGACAGCTCCTACGAGCAGTACTTC

d_call: TRBD2
v_call: TRBV4-1
clone_size: .
j_call: TRBJ2-7
cdr3_aa: CASSGRTSGGGNYEQYF
cdr3_nt: TGCGCCAGCAGCGGACGGACTAGCGGGGGGGGCAACTACGAGCAGTACTTC

d_call: TRBD2
v_call: TRBV11-2
clone_size: .
j_call: TRBJ2-3
cdr3_aa: CASRKAGGRPDTQYF
cdr3_nt: TGTGCCAGCAGAAAAGCGGGGGGGCGGCCAGATACGCAGTATTTT

d_call: .
v_call: TRBV28
clone_size: .
j_call: TRBJ2-1
cdr3_aa: CASSLSQDSPDEQFF
cdr3_nt: TGTGCCAGCAGTTTATCCCAGGACTCGCCGGACGAGCAGTTCTTC

d_call: TRBD1
v_call: TRBV7-3
clone_size: .
j_call: TRBJ2-1
cdr3_aa: CASSLGTGWNEQFF
cdr3_nt: TGTGCCAGCAGCCTCGGGACAGGGTGGAATGAGCAGTTCTTC

d_call: .
v_call: TRBV7-9
clone_size: few
j_call: TRBJ1-2
cdr3_aa: CASSPDSDFEYGYTF
cdr3_nt: TGTGCCAGCAGCCCGGACAGCGACTTCGAATATGGCTACACCTTC

d_call: TRBD1
v_call: TRBV28
clone_size: .
j_call: TRBJ2-2
cdr3_aa: CASSPWDRVGGELFF
cdr3_nt: TGTGCCAGCAGTCCGTGGGACAGGGTCGGCGGGGAGCTGTTTTTT

d_call: .
v_call: TRBV10-3
clone_size: .
j_call: TRBJ1-1
cdr3_aa: CAIGKQQNTEAFF
cdr3_nt: TGTGCCATCGGGAAACAGCAGAACACTGAAGCTTTCTTT

d_call: .
v_call: TRBV30
clone_size: .
j_call: TRBJ2-3
cdr3_aa: CAWPPPGSDSTDTQYF
cdr3_nt: TGTGCCTGGCCCCCTCCCGGCAGCGACAGCACAGATACGCAGTATTTT

d_call: .
v_call: TRBV5-6
clone_size: few
j_call: TRBJ2-7
cdr3_aa: CASSLPGMFTYEQYF
cdr3_nt: TGTGCCAGCAGCTTACCAGGGATGTTCACCTACGAGCAGTACTTC

d_call: TRBD2
v_call: TRBV28
clone_size: .
j_call: TRBJ2-1
cdr3_aa: CASSGGGSLNEQFF
cdr3_nt: TGTGCCAGCTCTGGCGGGGGGTCCCTAAATGAGCAGTTCTTC

d_call: .
v_call: TRBV10-1
clone_size: .
j_call: TRBJ1-1
cdr3_aa: CASRRVHQAFF
cdr3_nt: TGCGCCAGCAGGCGAGTCCATCAAGCTTTCTTT

d_call: TRBD1
v_call: TRBV28
clone_size: .
j_call: TRBJ1-5
cdr3_aa: CATEPGQGIIRPQHF
cdr3_nt: TGTGCCACCGAGCCGGGACAGGGAATTATTCGGCCCCAGCATTTT

d_call: TRBD2
v_call: TRBV30
clone_size: .
j_call: TRBJ2-3
cdr3_aa: CAWGLAYTDTQYF
cdr3_nt: TGTGCCTGGGGACTAGCGTACACAGATACGCAGTATTTT

d_call: .
v_call: TRBV6-5
clone_size: .
j_call: TRBJ2-2
cdr3_aa: CASSYSTTGELFF
cdr3_nt: TGTGCCAGCAGTTATTCTACGACCGGGGAGCTGTTTTTT

d_call: .
v_call: TRBV11-2
clone_size: .
j_call: TRBJ2-7
cdr3_aa: CASSLGSGAPRDEQYF
cdr3_nt: TGTGCCAGCAGCTTAGGCTCCGGGGCCCCTCGCGACGAGCAGTACTTC

d_call: TRBD1
v_call: TRBV28
clone_size: few
j_call: TRBJ1-1
cdr3_aa: CASGRGHPEAFF
cdr3_nt: TGTGCCAGCGGCAGGGGGCACCCTGAAGCTTTCTTT